This T cell receptor beta chain was sequenced in a study of shared clonotypes between healthy human individuals (dated by TCRdb to between 2020 and 2021). Context from the whole study: The cohort comprised two women and a few men aged 18 to 49 years. Per donor, three plates each were used for CD4 naive and CD4 memory, two for CD8 naive, and one for CD8 memory. The study deeply sequenced blood TCR repertoires of several healthy adults to estimate repertoire size and the extent of clonotype sharing between individuals. To increase sequencing depth and limit assay-specific biases, different laboratories used diverse techniques to prepare libraries and sequence TCR repertoires. Between about 0.9 and 9 billion PBMCs per donor were obtained by leukapheresis.

TCR CDR3 regions were amplified from genomic DNA by multiplex PCR using the deep immunoSEQ assay. Extracted genomic DNA from each cell subset was spread evenly across all wells of several immunoSEQ 96-well plates, with each plate serving as a replicate. For sorted subsets, each replicate PCR was loaded with 200 ng genomic DNA, equivalent to approximately 27,000 T cell genomes. Purified libraries were measured with a Qubit 3.0 fluorometer, size-checked on a Bioanalyzer 2100, and measured again with the KAPA Library Quantification kit. A separate single-read 150-cycle Illumina NextSeq 550 flow cell was used to sequence each immunoSEQ 96-well plate. Per the source publication's procedure: The immunoSEQ output contained only junctional sequences without quality scores, so filtering could not match that applied to full-length reads. Sequences were annotated with PyIR, a Python wrapper for IgBLAST v1.9, and V/J genes and CDR3 were assigned using IMGT germline references. Any read was removed if the V/J assignment was weak (E-value above 1e-6), the CDR3 was missing, or the read contained stop codons, out-of-frame junctions, or ambiguous translated residues. V3J clonotypes were defined as sequences sharing the same inferred V gene, J gene, and CDR3 amino acid sequence. To compute the percentage overlap between repertoires, the number of shared unique clonotypes was divided by the size of the smaller repertoire. Repertoire richness was assessed with RTK rarefaction, the Chao1 estimator, and Recon v2.1 estimates of unobserved clonotypes. Generation probabilities for all TCRbeta clonotypes obtained by the gDNA method from a handful of donors were computed using OLGA. In TCRdb, the immuneACCESS table is reduced to in-frame sequences with V and J assigned. These tables do not hold every clone; where another copy was compared, an unresolved V gene accounts for under half, and the others remain unexplained. The V and J calls and the clone size are those of that table, but D and trimming were determined from the DNA. The sample data list a few hundred thousand clones, and 74% of these were observed just once. The ten largest clones take up about a tenth of the sample.

The donors were healthy, HIV-negative adults with no recently reported acute infections or vaccinations. Every donor was a Caucasian adult residing in Nashville, Tennessee, USA. Magnetic negative selection was used to enrich CD4+ T cells, after which naive cells were positively selected on CD45RA and the negative fraction became the memory subset. After blood collection by leukapheresis, PBMCs were isolated using Ficoll-Histopaque density gradient centrifugation and then cryopreserved in the vapor phase of liquid nitrogen. Analytical flow cytometry was used to check the purity and quantity of each magnetically sorted T cell population. Each sorted fraction had its genomic DNA isolated and then quantified by UV absorbance on a Nanodrop 2000c. In regard to this clone: Its target antigen remains unknown. No base-level quality is on record; no much larger clone is a single base apart.

From a lookup of the germline V gene (reference sequence), CDR1 and CDR2 are LNHDA and SQIVND. At the junction V is shortened by 3 bases and J by 3 bases, with 9 bases in between. The CDR3 spans 14 residues, from the cysteine through the phenylalanine. Just the 42-base CDR3 DNA is kept, in frame starting at base 1. Here is what the overall study found, with its caveats: Larger estimated clonotype richness was generally found for naive subsets than for memory subsets. Across four donors, about 5.2% of naive CD4, roughly 3.5% of naive CD8, about 2.3% of memory CD4, and under 0.45% of memory CD8 clonotypes were shared. Based on pairwise subsampling, the degree of clonotype sharing among donors was expected to be affected by sequencing depth. The genetic and exposure-history diversity represented was limited by the small number of donors. Even with the large sequencing depth, rarefaction of the sorted-subset datasets indicated that sequencing was incomplete. Sampling was restricted to blood, and TCR repertoires in tissue are likely to differ from TCR repertoires in blood. Higher generation probabilities were observed for clonotypes shared by all four sorted-subset donors than for non-shared clonotypes.

The receptor's source is a man aged 25-45 years in good health. This sequence uses TRBV19 and TRBJ1-5, and the D gene may be TRBD1, 5 bases matching. Source material: memory CD4+ T cells sorted from blood. The sample's cell subset or site label is to be understood as: CD45RA-negative fraction. The CDR3 region has the sequence CASSIPGHNQPQHF. DNA sequence: TGTGCCAGTAGTATTCCAGGGCACAATCAGCCCCAGCATTTT.